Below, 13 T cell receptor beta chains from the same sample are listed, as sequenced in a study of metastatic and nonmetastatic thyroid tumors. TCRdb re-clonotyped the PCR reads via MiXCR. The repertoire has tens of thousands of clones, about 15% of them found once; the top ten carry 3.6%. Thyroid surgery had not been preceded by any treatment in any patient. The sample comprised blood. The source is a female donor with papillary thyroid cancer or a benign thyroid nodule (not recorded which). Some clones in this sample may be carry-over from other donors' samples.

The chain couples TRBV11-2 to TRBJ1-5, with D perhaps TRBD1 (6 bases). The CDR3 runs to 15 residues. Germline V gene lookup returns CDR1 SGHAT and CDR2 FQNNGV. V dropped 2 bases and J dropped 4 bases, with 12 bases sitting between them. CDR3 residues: CASSLSGQGNQPQHF. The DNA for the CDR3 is TGTGCCAGCAGCTTATCCGGTCAGGGGAATCAGCCCCAGCATTTT.

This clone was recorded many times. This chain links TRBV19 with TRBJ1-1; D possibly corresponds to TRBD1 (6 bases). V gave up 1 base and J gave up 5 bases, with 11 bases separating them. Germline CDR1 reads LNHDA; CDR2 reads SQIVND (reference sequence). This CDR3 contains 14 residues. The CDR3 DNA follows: TGTGCCAGTAGTATAGGTCGCAGGGGAACTGAAGCTTTCTTT. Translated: CASSIGRRGTEAFF.

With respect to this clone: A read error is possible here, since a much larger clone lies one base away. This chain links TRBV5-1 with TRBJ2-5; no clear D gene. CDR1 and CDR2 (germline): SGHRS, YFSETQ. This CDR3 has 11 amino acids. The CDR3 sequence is CASSLEDTQYF. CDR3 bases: TGCGCCAGCAGCTTGGAAGATACCCAGTACTTC.

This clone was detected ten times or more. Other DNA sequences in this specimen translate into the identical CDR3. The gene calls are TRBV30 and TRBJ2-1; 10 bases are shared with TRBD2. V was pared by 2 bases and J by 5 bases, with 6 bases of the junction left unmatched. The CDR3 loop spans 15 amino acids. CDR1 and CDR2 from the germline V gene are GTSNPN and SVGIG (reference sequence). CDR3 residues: CAWSPGTSVNNEQFF. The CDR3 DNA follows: TGTGCCTGGAGTCCCGGGACTAGCGTTAACAATGAGCAGTTCTTC.

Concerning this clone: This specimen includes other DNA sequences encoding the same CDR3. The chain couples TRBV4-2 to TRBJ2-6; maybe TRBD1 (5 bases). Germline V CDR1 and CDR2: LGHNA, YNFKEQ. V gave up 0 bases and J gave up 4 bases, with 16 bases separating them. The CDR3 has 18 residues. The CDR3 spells CASSQDGQGLGGANVLTF. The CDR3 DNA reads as TGTGCCAGCAGCCAAGACGGCCAGGGCCTTGGGGGGGCCAACGTCCTGACTTTC.

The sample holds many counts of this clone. The CDR3 loop reads CASSFSLAGTDTQYF. Here the CDR3 DNA reads TGCGCCAGCAGCTTTTCACTAGCAGGCACAGATACGCAGTATTTT. The chain couples TRBV5-1 to TRBJ2-3, with D maybe TRBD2 (6 bases). V was shortened by 2 bases and J by 1 base, with 11 bases between the two germline ends. There are 15 residues in the CDR3. Germline V gene lookup returns CDR1 SGHRS and CDR2 YFSETQ.

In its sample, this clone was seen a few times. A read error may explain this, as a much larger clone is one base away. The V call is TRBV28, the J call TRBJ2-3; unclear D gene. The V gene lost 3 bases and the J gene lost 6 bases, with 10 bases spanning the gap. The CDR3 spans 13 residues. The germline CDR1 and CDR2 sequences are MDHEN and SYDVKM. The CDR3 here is CASSLVVSDTQYF. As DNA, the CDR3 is TGTGCCAGCAGTTTGGTAGTGTCCGATACGCAGTATTTT.

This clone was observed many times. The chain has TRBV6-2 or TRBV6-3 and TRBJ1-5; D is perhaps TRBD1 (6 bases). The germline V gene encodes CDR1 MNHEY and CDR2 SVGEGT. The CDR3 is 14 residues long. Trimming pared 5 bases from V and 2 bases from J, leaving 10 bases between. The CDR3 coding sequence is TGTGCCAGCAGTCAACAGGGTGGCAATCAGCCCCAGCATTTT. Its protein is CASSQQGGNQPQHF.

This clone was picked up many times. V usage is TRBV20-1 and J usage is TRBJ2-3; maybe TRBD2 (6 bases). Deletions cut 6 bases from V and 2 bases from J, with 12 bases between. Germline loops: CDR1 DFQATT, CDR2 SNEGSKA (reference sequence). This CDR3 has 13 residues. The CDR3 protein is CSASGTLTDTQYF. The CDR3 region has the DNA TGCAGTGCCTCCGGGACTCTCACAGATACGCAGTATTTT.

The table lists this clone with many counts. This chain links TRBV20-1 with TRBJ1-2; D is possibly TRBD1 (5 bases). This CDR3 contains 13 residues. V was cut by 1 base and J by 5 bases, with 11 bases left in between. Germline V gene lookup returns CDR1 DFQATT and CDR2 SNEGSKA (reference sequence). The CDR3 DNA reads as TGCAGTGCTAGAGCCGGCGGGGGTTATGGCTACACCTTC. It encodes CSARAGGGYGYTF.

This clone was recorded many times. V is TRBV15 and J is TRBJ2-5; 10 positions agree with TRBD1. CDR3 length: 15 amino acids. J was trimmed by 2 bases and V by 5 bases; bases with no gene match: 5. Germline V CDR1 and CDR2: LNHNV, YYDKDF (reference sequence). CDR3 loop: CATSPLGQGQETQYF. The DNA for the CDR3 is TGTGCCACCAGCCCTTTGGGACAGGGGCAAGAGACCCAGTACTTC.

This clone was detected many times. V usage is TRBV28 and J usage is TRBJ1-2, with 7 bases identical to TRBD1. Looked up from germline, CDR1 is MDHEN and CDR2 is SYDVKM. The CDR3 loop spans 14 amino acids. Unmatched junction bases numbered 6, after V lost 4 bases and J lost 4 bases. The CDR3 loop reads CASSSDRKFYGYTF. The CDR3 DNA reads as TGTGCCAGCAGTTCGGACAGGAAGTTCTATGGCTACACCTTC.

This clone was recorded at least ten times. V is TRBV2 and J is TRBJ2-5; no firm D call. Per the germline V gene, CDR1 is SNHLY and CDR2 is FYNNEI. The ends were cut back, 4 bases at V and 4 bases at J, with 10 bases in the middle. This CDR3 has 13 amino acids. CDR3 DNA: TGTGCCAGCAGTGTTTGGGCCCCAGAGACCCAGTACTTC. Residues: CASSVWAPETQYF.